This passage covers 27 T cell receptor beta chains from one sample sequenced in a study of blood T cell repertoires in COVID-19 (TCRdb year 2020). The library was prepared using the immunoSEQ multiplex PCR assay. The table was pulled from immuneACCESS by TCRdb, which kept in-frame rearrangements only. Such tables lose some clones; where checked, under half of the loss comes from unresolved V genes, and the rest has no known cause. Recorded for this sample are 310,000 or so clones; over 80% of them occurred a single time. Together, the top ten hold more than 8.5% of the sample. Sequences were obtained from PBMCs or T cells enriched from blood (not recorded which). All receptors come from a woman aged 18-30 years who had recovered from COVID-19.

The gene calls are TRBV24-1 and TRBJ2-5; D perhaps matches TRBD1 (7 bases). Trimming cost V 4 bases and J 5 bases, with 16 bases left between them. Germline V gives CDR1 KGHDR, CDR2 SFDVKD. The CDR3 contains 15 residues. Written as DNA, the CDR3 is TGTGCCACCAGTGACCCCAGGGGGAGCGGGGAGACCCAGTACTTC. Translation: CATSDPRGSGETQYF.

CDR3 region: CATRSPGHNEQFF. The CDR3, as DNA: TGTGCCACCAGGAGCCCGGGTCACAATGAGCAGTTCTTC. The chain recombines TRBV24-1 with TRBJ2-1; D ambiguous. The CDR3 is made up of 13 amino acids. The V and J ends lost 7 bases and 5 bases respectively, with 11 bases between them. Germline lookup yields CDR1 KGHDR and CDR2 SFDVKD.

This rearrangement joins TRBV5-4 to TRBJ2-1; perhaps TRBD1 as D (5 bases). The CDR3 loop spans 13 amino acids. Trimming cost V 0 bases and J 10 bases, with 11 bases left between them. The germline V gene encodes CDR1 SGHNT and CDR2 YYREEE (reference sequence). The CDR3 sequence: CASSLEGWWEQFF. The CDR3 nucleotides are TGTGCCAGCAGCTTGGAGGGGTGGTGGGAGCAGTTCTTC.

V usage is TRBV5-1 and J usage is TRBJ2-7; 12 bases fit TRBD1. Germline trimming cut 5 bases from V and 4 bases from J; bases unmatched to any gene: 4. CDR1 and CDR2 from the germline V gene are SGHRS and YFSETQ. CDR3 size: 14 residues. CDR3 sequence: CASRGQGATYEQYF. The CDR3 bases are TGCGCCAGCAGGGGACAGGGGGCCACATACGAGCAGTACTTC.

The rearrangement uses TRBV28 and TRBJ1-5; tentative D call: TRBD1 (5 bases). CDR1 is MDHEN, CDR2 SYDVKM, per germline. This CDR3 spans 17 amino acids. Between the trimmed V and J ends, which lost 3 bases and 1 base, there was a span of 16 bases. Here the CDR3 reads CASSFGQGRVSNQPQHF. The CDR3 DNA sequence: TGTGCCAGCAGTTTTGGCCAGGGAAGGGTGAGCAATCAGCCCCAGCATTTT.

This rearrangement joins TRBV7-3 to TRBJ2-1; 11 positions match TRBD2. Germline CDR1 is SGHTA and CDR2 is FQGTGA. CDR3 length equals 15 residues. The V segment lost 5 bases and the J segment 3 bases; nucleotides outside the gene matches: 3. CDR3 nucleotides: TGTGCCAGCAGCCGCGGACTAGCGGGCTACAATGAGCAGTTCTTC. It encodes CASSRGLAGYNEQFF.

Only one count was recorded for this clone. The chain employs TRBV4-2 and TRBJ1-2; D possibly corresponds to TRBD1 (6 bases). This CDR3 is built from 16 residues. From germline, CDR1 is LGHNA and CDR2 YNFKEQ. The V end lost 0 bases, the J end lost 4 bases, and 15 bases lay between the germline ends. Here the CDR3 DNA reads TGTGCCAGCAGCCAAGATATGGGGGCGGGCGCCTATGGCTACACCTTC. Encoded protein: CASSQDMGAGAYGYTF.

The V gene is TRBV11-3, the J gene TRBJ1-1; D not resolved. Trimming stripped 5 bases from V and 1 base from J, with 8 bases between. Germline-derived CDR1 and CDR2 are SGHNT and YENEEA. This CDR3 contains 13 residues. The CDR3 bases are TGTGCCAGCAGCCGCGACACGAACACTGAAGCTTTCTTT. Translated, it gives CASSRDTNTEAFF.

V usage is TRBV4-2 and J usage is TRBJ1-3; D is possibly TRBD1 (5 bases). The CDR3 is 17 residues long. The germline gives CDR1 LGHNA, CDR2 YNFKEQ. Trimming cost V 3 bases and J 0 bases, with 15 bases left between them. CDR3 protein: CASSQPLGDSSGNTIYF. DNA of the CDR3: TGTGCCAGCAGCCAGCCCCTAGGGGACTCCTCTGGAAACACCATATATTTT.

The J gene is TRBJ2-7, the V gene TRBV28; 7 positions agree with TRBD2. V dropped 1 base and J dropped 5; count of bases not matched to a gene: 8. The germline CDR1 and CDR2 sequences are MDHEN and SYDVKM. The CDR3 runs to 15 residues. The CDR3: CASSLSSGLGDEQYF. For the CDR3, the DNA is TGTGCCAGCAGTTTATCGTCCGGACTAGGTGACGAGCAGTACTTC.

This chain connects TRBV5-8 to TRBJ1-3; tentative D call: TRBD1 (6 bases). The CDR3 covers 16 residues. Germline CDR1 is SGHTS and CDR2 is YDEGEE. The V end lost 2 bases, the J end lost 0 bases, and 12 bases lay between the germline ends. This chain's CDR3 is CASSLGQIYSGNTIYF. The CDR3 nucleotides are TGTGCCAGCAGCTTAGGACAGATTTACTCTGGAAACACCATATATTTT.

The CDR3 coding sequence is TGCGCCAGTACGCGGGGTCAGGGGGCGATCACTGAAGCTTTCTTT. It is translated as CASTRGQGAITEAFF. The rearrangement links TRBV5-1 to TRBJ1-1; 8 bases line up with TRBD1. The CDR3 covers 15 residues. Looked up from germline, CDR1 is SGHRS and CDR2 is YFSETQ. With V trimmed by 8 bases and J by 4 bases, 13 bases remained unmatched. Drawing the rest from reference TRBV5-1 and TRBJ1-1, the complete variable domain is KAGVTQTPRYLIKTRGQQVTLSCSPISGHRSVSWYQQTPGQGLQFLFEYFSETQRNKGNFPGRFSGRQFSNSRSEMNVSTLELGDSALYLCASTRGQGAITEAFFGQGTRLTVV.

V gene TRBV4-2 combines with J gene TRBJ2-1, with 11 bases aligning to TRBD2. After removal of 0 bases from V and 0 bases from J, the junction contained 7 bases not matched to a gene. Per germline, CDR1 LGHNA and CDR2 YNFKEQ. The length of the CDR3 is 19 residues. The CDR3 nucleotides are TGTGCCAGCAGCCAAGAGTTGGCTAGCGGGAGGAGCTCCTACAATGAGCAGTTCTTC. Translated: CASSQELASGRSSYNEQFF.

The CDR3 region is CASSPTRGGAGAETQYF. CDR3 nucleotides: TGTGCCAGCAGTCCGACGCGGGGGGGTGCGGGAGCCGAGACCCAGTACTTC. This chain links TRBV27 with TRBJ2-5; 9 bases are a match to TRBD2. CDR1 and CDR2 from the germline V gene are MNHEY and SMNVEV (reference sequence). V gave up 5 bases and J gave up 5 bases; unmatched junction bases: 15. This CDR3 comprises 17 residues.

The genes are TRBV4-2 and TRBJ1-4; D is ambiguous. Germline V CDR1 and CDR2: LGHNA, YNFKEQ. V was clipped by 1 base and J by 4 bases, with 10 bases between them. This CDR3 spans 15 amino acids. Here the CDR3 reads CASSQGPGDNEKLFF. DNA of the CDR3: TGTGCCAGCAGCCAAGGACCGGGTGATAATGAAAAACTGTTTTTT.

The CDR3 reads CASSSGQYFLANTGELFF. The CDR3 DNA follows: TGTGCCAGCAGCTCAGGACAGTACTTCCTCGCTAACACCGGGGAGCTGTTTTTT. The V gene is TRBV12-1, the J gene TRBJ2-2; TRBD1 was called by the table and not checked on the DNA. TRBV12-1 is noted as a pseudogene. The CDR3 runs 18 residues.

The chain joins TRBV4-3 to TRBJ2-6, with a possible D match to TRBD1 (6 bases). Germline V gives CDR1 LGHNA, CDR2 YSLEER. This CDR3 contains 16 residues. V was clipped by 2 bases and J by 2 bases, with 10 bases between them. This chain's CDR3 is CASSQQTGTGANVLTF. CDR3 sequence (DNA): TGCGCCAGCAGCCAACAAACAGGGACTGGGGCCAACGTCCTGACTTTC.

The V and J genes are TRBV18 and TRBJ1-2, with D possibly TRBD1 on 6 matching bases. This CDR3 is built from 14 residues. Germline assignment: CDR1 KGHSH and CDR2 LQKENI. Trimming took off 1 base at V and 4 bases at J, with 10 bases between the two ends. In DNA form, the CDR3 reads TGTGCCAGCTCACCACAGGGGGGGAGCTATGGCTACACCTTC. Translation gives CASSPQGGSYGYTF. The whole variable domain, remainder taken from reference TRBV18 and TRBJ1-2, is NAGVMQNPRHLVRRRGQEARLRCSPMKGHSHVYWYRQLPEEGLKFMVYLQKENIIDESGMPKERFSAEFPKEGPSILRIQQVVRGDSAAYFCASSPQGGSYGYTFGSGTRLTVV.

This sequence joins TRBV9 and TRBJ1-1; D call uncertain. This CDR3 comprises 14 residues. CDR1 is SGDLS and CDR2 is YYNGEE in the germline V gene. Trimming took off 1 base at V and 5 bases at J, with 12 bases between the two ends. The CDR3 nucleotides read TGTGCCAGCAGCGTACAAGGGAGTATGACTGAAGCTTTCTTT. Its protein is CASSVQGSMTEAFF.

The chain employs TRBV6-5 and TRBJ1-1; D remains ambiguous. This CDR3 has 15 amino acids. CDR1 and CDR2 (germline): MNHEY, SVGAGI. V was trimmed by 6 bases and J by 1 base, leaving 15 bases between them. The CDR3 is CASRTPAGSNTEAFF. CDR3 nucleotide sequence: TGTGCCAGCAGGACCCCAGCGGGCTCGAACACTGAAGCTTTCTTT.

The CDR3 nucleotides read TGCGCCAGCAGCTTGGTAGCTGCTAGCACAGATACGCAGTATTTT. This sequence encodes CASSLVAASTDTQYF. The chain links TRBV5-1 to TRBJ2-3; D is ambiguous. The CDR3 spans 15 residues. The V end lost 0 bases, the J end lost 0 bases, and 8 bases lay between the germline ends. Germline V gene data show CDR1 as SGHRS and CDR2 as YFSETQ.

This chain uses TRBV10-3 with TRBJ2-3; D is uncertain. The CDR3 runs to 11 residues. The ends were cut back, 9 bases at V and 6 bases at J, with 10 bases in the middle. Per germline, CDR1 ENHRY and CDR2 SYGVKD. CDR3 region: CAMAPRDTQYF. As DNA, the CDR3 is TGTGCCATGGCCCCGCGGGATACGCAGTATTTT.

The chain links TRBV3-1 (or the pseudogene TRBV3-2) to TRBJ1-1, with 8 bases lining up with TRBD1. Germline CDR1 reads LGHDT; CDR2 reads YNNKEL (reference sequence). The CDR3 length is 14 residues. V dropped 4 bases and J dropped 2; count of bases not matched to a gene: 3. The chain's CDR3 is CASSPGQVNTEAFF. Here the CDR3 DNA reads TGTGCCAGCAGCCCGGGACAGGTAAACACTGAAGCTTTCTTT.

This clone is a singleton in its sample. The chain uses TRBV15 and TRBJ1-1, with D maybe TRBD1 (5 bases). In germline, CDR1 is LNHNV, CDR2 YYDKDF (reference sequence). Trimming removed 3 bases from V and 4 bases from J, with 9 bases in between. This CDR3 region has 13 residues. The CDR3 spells CATSRGRGTEAFF. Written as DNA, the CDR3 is TGTGCCACCAGCAGGGGGCGGGGCACTGAAGCTTTCTTT.

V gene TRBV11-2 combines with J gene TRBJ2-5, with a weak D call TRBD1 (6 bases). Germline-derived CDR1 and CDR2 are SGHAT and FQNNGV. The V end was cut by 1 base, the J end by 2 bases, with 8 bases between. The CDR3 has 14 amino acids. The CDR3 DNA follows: TGTGCCAGCAGCTTAGGTGGGACACAAGAGACCCAGTACTTC. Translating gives CASSLGGTQETQYF.

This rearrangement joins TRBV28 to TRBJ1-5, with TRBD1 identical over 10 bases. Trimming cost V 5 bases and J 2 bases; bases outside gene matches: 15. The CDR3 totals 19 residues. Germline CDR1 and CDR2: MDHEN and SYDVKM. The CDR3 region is CASSPHRQGASVGNQPQHF. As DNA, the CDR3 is TGTGCCAGCAGTCCCCACCGACAGGGGGCTAGTGTAGGCAATCAGCCCCAGCATTTT.

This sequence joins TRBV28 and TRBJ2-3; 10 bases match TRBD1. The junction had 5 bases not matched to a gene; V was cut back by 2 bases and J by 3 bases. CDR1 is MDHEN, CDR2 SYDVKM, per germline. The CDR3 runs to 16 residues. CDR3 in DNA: TGTGCCAGCAGTTTAGTCAGGACAGGGGGTACAGATACGCAGTATTTT. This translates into CASSLVRTGGTDTQYF. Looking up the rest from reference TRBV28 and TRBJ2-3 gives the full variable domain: DVKVTQSSRYLVKRTGEKVFLECVQDMDHENMFWYRQDPGLGLRLIYFSYDVKMKEKGDIPEGYSVSREKKERFSLILESASTNQTSMYLCASSLVRTGGTDTQYFGPGTRLTVL.